This TCR beta chain was captured in a study of response to subunit inactivated influenza vaccine. TCRdb recomputed calls from the RT-PCR reads with MiXCR, one row per CDR3 protein. Of some 540,000 distinct CDR3 sequences in the sample, roughly 25% were seen once. With 4 bases removed from V and 7 bases from J, the gap between germline ends came to 12 bases. Germline V gene data show CDR1 as MGHRA and CDR2 as YSYEKL. CDR3 length: 13 amino acids. Separately, the same data were catalogued under a study of T cells expressing NK-cell markers. That source notes: With UMIs, 5'RACE template switching was used to make TCR beta cDNA. There were a handful of donors in whom these clonotypes also led the CD3+CD56-NKG2C+ fraction.

The TCR comes from a man between 45 and 60 years old who received an inactivated influenza vaccine. Sequenced material: CD4+ T cells sorted from PBMCs, taken 11 to 12 days after vaccination. The chain is built from TRBV4-1 and TRBJ2-3, with D tentatively TRBD1 (6 bases). CDR3 nucleotides: TGCGCCAGCAGCCCAGGGGCCCCCAATACGCAGTATTTT. Translation gives CASSPGAPNTQYF.